One T cell receptor (beta chain) is described in this entry. This entry comes from a study of CD8 T cells in Susac syndrome. The T cells that were sequenced for TCR beta were CD8+ and CD4+ cells from blood. The multiple sclerosis control group consisted of treatment-naive patients whose relapsing-remitting disease, which was either stable or active, fulfilled revised McDonald criteria. With random hexamers, roughly 0.5 to 1 ug RNA was reverse transcribed. Amplification of TCR beta CDR3 spanned 54 Vbeta and 13 Jbeta via immunoSEQ multiplex PCR. TCRdb re-analysed the immunoSEQ multiplex PCR reads in MiXCR, keeping a single row per CDR3 protein. The repertoire has 200,000 to 300,000 distinct CDR3 sequences, just over 90% of them found once; the top ten carry about 0.071%. The sample taken for sequencing was CD4+ T cells from PBMCs. This receptor was identified in a human donor with multiple sclerosis.

DNA for the CDR3: TGTGCCAGCAGCCACTTAGCGGGGTCAGAGACCCAGTACTTC. Encoded protein: CASSHLAGSETQYF. The chain combines TRBV3-1 with TRBJ2-5, with 8 bases identical to TRBD2. V lost 3 bases to trimming and J lost 4 bases; unmatched junction nucleotides: 4. Germline lookup yields CDR1 LGHDT and CDR2 YNNKEL (reference sequence). The CDR3 consists of 14 residues.